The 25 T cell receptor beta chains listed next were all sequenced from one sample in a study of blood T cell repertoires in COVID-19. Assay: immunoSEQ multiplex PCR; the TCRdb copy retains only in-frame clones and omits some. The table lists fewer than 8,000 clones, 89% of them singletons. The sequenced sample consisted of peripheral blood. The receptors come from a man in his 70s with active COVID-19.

CDR3 sequence: CAWRGQGTYNSPLHF. In nucleotides, the CDR3 is TGTGCCTGGAGGGGACAGGGAACCTATAATTCACCCCTCCACTTT. The chain joins TRBV30 to TRBJ1-6, with TRBD1 matching 9 bases. The CDR3 covers 15 residues. V shed 3 bases, J shed 2 bases, and the junction held 2 bases outside the gene matches. From germline, CDR1 is GTSNPN and CDR2 SVGIG (reference sequence). The full variable domain, with the rest looked up from reference TRBV30 and TRBJ1-6, is SQTIHQWPATLVQPVGSPLSLECTVEGTSNPNLYWYRQAAGRGLQLLFYSVGIGQISSEVPQNLSASRPQDRQFILSSKKLLLSDSGFYLCAWRGQGTYNSPLHFGNGTRLTVT.

The CDR3 sequence is CASSLLGGPNTGELFF. Here the CDR3 DNA reads TGTGCCAGCAGCTTACTGGGGGGACCCAACACCGGGGAGCTGTTTTTT. This chain uses TRBV7-6 with TRBJ2-2; perhaps TRBD2 as D (6 bases). Between the trimmed V and J ends, which lost 2 bases and 2 bases, there was a span of 12 bases. The CDR3 is made up of 16 amino acids. CDR1 is SGHVS and CDR2 is FNYEAQ in the germline V gene.

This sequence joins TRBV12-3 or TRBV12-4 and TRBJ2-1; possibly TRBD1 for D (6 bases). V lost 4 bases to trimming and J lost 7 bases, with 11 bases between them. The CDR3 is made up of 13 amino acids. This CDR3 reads CASSSGTRNEQFF. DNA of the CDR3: TGTGCCAGCAGTTCCGGGACAAGAAATGAGCAGTTCTTC.

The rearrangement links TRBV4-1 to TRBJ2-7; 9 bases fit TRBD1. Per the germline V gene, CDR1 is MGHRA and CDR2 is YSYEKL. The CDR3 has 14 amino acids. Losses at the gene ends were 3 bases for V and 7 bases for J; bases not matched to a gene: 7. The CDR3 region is CASSQTGTGMEQYF. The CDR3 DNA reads TGCGCCAGCAGCCAGACCGGGACAGGGATGGAGCAGTACTTC.

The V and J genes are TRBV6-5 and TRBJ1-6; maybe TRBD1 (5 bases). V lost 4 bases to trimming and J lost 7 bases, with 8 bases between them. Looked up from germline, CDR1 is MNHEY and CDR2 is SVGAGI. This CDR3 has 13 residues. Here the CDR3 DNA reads TGTGCCAGCAGTTGGGGGAGGAATTCACCCCTCCACTTT. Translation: CASSWGRNSPLHF.

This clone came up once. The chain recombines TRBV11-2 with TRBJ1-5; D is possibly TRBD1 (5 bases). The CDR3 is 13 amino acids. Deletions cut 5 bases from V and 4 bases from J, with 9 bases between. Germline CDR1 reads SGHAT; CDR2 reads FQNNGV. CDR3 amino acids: CASSPDRNQPQHF. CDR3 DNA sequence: TGTGCCAGCAGCCCAGACAGAAATCAGCCCCAGCATTTT.

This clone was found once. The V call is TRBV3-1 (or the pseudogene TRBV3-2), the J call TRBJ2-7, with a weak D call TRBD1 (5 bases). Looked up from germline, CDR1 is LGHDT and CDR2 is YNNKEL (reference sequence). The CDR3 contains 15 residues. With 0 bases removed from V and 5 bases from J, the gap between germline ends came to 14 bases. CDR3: CASSQDFPGIHEQYF. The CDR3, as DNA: TGTGCCAGCAGCCAAGATTTTCCAGGGATACACGAGCAGTACTTC.

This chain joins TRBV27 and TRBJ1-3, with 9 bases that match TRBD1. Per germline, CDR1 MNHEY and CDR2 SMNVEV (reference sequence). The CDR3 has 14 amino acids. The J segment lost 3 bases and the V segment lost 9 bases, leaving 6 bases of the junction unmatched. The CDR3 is CARYRGPNGNTIYF. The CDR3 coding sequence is TGTGCCAGGTACAGGGGGCCCAATGGAAACACCATATATTTT.

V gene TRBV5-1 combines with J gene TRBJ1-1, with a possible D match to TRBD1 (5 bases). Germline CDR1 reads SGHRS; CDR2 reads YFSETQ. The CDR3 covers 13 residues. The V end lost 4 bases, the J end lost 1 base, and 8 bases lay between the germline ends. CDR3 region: CASSVTGNTEAFF. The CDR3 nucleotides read TGCGCCAGCAGCGTCACAGGGAACACTGAAGCTTTCTTT.

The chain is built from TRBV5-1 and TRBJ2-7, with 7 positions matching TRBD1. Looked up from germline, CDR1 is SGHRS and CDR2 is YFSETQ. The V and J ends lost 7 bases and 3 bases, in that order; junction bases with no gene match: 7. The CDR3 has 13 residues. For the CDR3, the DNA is TGCGCCAGCGGGCAGGGGGTAGGCTACGAGCAGTACTTC. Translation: CASGQGVGYEQYF.

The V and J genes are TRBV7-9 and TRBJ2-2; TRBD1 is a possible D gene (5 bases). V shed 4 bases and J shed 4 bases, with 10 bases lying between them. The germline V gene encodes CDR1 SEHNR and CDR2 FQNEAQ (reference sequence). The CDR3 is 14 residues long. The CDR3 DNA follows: TGTGCCAGCAGCTCGGTAGGGGTCACCGGGGAGCTGTTTTTT. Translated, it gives CASSSVGVTGELFF.

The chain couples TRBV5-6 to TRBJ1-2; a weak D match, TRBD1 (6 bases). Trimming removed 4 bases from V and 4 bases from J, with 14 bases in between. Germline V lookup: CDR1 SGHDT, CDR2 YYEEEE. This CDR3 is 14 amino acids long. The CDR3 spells CASSIQGQLYGYTF. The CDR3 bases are TGTGCCAGCAGCATTCAAGGACAGCTCTATGGCTACACCTTC.

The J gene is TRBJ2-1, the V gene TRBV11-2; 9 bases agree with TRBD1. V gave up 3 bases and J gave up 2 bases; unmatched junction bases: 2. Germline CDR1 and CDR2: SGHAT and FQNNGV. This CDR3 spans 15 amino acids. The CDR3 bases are TGTGCCAGCAGCTTCGACAGGGGGGCCTACAATGAGCAGTTCTTC. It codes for CASSFDRGAYNEQFF.

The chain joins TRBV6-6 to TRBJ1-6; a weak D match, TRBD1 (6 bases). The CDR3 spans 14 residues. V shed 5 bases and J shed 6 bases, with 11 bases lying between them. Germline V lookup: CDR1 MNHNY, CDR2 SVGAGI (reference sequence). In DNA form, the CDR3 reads TGTGCCAGCAGTCCCGGACAGATTAATTCACCCCTCCACTTT. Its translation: CASSPGQINSPLHF.

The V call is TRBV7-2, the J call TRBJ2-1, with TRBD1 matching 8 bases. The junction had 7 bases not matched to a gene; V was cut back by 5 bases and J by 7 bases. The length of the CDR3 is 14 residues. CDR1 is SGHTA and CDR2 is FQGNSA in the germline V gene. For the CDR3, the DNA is TGTGCCAGCAGCCGGCGACAGGGGAAGAATGAGCAGTTCTTC. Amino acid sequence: CASSRRQGKNEQFF.

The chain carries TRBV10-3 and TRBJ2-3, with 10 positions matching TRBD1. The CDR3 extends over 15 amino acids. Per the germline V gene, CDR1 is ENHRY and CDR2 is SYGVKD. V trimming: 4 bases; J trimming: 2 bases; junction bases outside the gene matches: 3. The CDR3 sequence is CAISGGQGFTDTQYF. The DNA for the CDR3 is TGTGCCATCAGTGGGGGACAGGGGTTCACAGATACGCAGTATTTT.

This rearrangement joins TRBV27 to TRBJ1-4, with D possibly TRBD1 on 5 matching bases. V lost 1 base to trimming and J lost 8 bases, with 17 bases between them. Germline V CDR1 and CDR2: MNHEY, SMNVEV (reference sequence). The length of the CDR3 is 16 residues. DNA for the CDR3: TGTGCCAGCAGTTTATTCGGGGAGGGGAGCGGCGAAAAACTGTTTTTT. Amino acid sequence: CASSLFGEGSGEKLFF.

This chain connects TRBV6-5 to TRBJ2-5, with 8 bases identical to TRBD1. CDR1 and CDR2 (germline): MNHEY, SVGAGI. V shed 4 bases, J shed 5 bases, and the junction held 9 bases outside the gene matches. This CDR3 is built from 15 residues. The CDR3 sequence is CASSSYYRGAETQYF. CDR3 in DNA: TGTGCCAGCAGTTCCTACTACAGGGGGGCGGAGACCCAGTACTTC.

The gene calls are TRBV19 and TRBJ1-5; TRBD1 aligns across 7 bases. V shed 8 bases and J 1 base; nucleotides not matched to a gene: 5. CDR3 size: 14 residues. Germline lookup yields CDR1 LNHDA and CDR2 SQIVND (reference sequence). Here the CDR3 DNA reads TGTGCCAGTGGCCCCAGGGGGAGCAATCAGCCCCAGCATTTT. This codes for CASGPRGSNQPQHF.

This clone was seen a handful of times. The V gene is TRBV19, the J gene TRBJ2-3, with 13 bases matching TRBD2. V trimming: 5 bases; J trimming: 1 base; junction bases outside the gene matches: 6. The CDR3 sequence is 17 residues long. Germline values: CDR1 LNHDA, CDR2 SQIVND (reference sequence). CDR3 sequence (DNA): TGTGCCAGTAGTCGACGGACTAGCGGGGGACGCACAGATACGCAGTATTTT. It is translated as CASSRRTSGGRTDTQYF. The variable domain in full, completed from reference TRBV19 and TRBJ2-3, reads DGGITQSPKYLFRKEGQNVTLSCEQNLNHDAMYWYRQDPGQGLRLIYYSQIVNDFQKGDIAEGYSVSREKKESFPLTVTSAQKNPTAFYLCASSRRTSGGRTDTQYFGPGTRLTVL.

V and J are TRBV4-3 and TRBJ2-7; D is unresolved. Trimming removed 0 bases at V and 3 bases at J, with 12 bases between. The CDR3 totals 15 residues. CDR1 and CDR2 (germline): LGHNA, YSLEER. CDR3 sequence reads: CASSQDRPSFYEQYF. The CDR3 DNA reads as TGCGCCAGCAGCCAAGACAGGCCCTCCTTCTACGAGCAGTACTTC.

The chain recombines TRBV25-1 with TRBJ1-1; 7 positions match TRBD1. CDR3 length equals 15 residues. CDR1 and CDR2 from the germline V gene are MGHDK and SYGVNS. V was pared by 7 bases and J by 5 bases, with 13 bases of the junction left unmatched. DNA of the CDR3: TGTGCCAGCACTGACCCTCGACAGGGAATTACTGAAGCTTTCTTT. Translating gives CASTDPRQGITEAFF. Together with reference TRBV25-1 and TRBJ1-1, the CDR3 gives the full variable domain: EADIYQTPRYLVIGTGKKITLECSQTMGHDKMYWYQQDPGMELHLIHYSYGVNSTEKGDLSSESTVSRIRTEHFPLTLESARPSHTSQYLCASTDPRQGITEAFFGQGTRLTVV.

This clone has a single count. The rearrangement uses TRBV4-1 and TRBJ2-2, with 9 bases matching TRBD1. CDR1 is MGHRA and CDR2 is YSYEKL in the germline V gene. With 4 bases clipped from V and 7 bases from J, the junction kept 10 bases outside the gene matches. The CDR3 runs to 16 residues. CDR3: CASSPMDRGGDGELFF. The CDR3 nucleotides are TGCGCCAGCAGCCCGATGGACAGGGGAGGAGACGGGGAGCTGTTTTTT.

Written as DNA, the CDR3 is TGTGCCAGCAGCCAGGCTAATTCACCCCTCCACTTT. It yields the protein CASSQANSPLHF. The chain is built from TRBV3-1 (or the pseudogene TRBV3-2) and TRBJ1-6; D not resolved. The CDR3 spans 12 residues. The germline V and J ends were trimmed by 3 bases and 6 bases, with 3 bases remaining between them. The germline CDR1 and CDR2 sequences are LGHDT and YNNKEL (reference sequence).

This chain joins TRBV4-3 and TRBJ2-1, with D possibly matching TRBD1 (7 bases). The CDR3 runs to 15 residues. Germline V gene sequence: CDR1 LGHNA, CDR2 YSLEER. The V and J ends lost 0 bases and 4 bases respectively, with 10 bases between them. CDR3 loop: CASSQERDSYNEQFF. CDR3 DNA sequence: TGCGCCAGCAGCCAAGAGCGGGACAGTTACAATGAGCAGTTCTTC.